A selection of T cell receptor beta chains follows, all from one sample in a study of regulatory T cells in long-lasting Graves disease. TCRdb analysed the multiplex PCR reads with MiXCR anew, one entry per CDR3 protein. The sample consists of roughly 500,000 distinct CDR3 sequences, approximately 21% of them appearing once. The source was peripheral blood mononuclear cells (PBMCs), collected when the disease was refractory, from a patient treated with antithyroid drugs. Receptors originate from a female donor with Graves disease. Both conserved end residues are part of each CDR3. Fields, in order: J gene, clone size, V gene, D gene, CDR3 DNA, CDR3 protein. D genes are given only for firm matches. Some rows mark clone size as missing; the rest say once, few, many or name a class of expanded clone.

TRBJ2-1 | . | TRBV4-1 | . | TGCGCCAGCAGCCAAGTGTGGGAGAATGAGCAGTTCTTC | CASSQVWENEQFF
TRBJ1-1 | many | TRBV2 | TRBD1 | TGTGCCAGCAGTTCTAGGACAGGGGGCAGGGGAACTGAAGCTTTCTTT | CASSSRTGGRGTEAFF
TRBJ2-1 | . | TRBV24-1 | TRBD1 | TGTGCCACCAGTGATTTTGGGGACAGGGGGTACGATGAGCAGTTCTTC | CATSDFGDRGYDEQFF
TRBJ1-6 | many | TRBV20-1 | TRBD1 | TGCAGTGCTAGAGCGCTCCCACAGGGGATCACCTATAATTCACCCCTCCACTTT | CSARALPQGITYNSPLHF
TRBJ2-3 | . | TRBV3-1 | TRBD1 | TGTGCCAGCAGCCGACAGGGGCCAGATACGCAGTATTTT | CASSRQGPDTQYF
TRBJ2-7 | few | TRBV12-3/TRBV12-4 | . | TGTGCCAGCAGTTGGACGGTCTCCTACGAGCAGTACTTC | CASSWTVSYEQYF
TRBJ2-5 | many | TRBV11-3 | TRBD2 | TGTGCCAGCAGCTCCCTTCTACTAGCGGAAGAGACCCAGTACTTC | CASSSLLLAEETQYF
TRBJ1-1 | . | TRBV10-3 | TRBD1 | TGTGCCATCAGTGAGCCGCAACAGGGGAGCACTGAAGCTTTCTTT | CAISEPQQGSTEAFF
TRBJ2-7 | many | TRBV6-5 | . | TGTGCCAGCAGTTACACGTCGGACGAGCAGTACTTC | CASSYTSDEQYF
TRBJ1-6 | . | TRBV6-2/TRBV6-3 | . | TGTGCCAGCAGTTACTCCCTCCCCAATTCACCCCTCCACTTT | CASSYSLPNSPLHF
TRBJ1-1 | . | TRBV27 | . | TGTGCCAGCAGTTTAACCCCGGGATCTGAAGCTTTCTTT | CASSLTPGSEAFF
TRBJ1-2 | many | TRBV16 | . | TGTGCCAGCAGCCAATTCCCAAACTATGGCTACACCTTC | CASSQFPNYGYTF
TRBJ1-5 | few | TRBV12-3/TRBV12-4 | . | TGTGCCAGCAGTTTAGCCCCCGGGCCTGGGGAGCCCCAGCATTTT | CASSLAPGPGEPQHF
TRBJ2-5 | many | TRBV6-1 | . | TGTGCCAGCCGGGACACTACAGAGACCCAGTACTTC | CASRDTTETQYF
TRBJ2-7 | few | TRBV28 | TRBD1 | TGTGCCAGCAGCCGGACAGGGGTGAACGAGCAGTACTTC | CASSRTGVNEQYF
TRBJ1-2 | few | TRBV6-9 | . | TGTGCCAGCAGTTATGGGGTCGGGTATGGCTACACCTTC | CASSYGVGYGYTF
TRBJ1-1 | . | TRBV7-9 | . | TGTGCCAGTCTCCGGGGGGGGAACGCTGAAGCTTTCTTT | CASLRGGNAEAFF
TRBJ2-5 | few | TRBV20-1 | TRBD2 | TGCAGTGCTAGAGTTATCAGCGGGGGGGCAAAAGAGACCCAGTACTTC | CSARVISGGAKETQYF
TRBJ1-6 | . | TRBV27 | . | TGTGCCAGCAGTTTTGTGAATTCACCCCTCCACTTT | CASSFVNSPLHF
TRBJ1-4 | many | TRBV20-1 | TRBD1 | TGCAGTGCGAAACAGGGGGCTCAGGAAAAACTGTTTTTT | CSAKQGAQEKLFF
TRBJ2-1 | . | TRBV4-1 | . | TGCGCCAGCAGCTTGAGCGCGGGCTTTGGAGGAGAGCAGTTCTTC | CASSLSAGFGGEQFF
TRBJ2-3 | . | TRBV11-2 | . | TGTGCCAGCAGCGTTTTTAGGGACACAGATACGCAGTATTTT | CASSVFRDTDTQYF
TRBJ1-3 | few | TRBV7-2 | TRBD1 | TGTGCCAGCAGCCTTTCGACAGGGATCGGAAACACCATATATTTT | CASSLSTGIGNTIYF
TRBJ1-5 | . | TRBV20-1 | . | TGCAGCGCCGGACGGGAGAATCAGCCCCAGCATTTT | CSAGRENQPQHF
TRBJ2-7 | many | TRBV7-8 | TRBD2 | TGTGCCAGCAGCTTACTCCGACTAGCGGGACCCTACGAGCAGTACTTC | CASSLLRLAGPYEQYF
TRBJ2-5 | . | TRBV24-1 | . | TGTGCCACCAGTGAGACGGGGCTGGGGGAGACCCAGTACTTC | CATSETGLGETQYF
TRBJ2-7 | many | TRBV25-1 | . | TGTGCCAGCAGTGAAAGGTACAGCTCCTACGAGCAGTACTTC | CASSERYSSYEQYF
TRBJ1-2 | many | TRBV5-1 | . | TGCGCCAGCAGCTTGACCGACACCTATGGCTACACCTTC | CASSLTDTYGYTF
TRBJ2-4 | few | TRBV29-1 | TRBD1 | TGCAGCGTTGCGTCAGGGGGTAGAAACATTCAGTACTTC | CSVASGGRNIQYF
TRBJ2-5 | many | TRBV7-9 | . | TGTGCCAGCAGCCAAGGGAAAGAGACCCAGTACTTC | CASSQGKETQYF
TRBJ2-1 | few | TRBV6-2/TRBV6-3 | TRBD2 | TGTGCCAGCAGTTCCGCTAGCGGGAGAGTCAATGAGCAGTTCTTC | CASSSASGRVNEQFF
TRBJ2-5 | . | TRBV7-2 | TRBD1 | TGTGCCAGCAGCTTAGCGAGGAGACAGGGGCCGGAGACCCAGTACTTC | CASSLARRQGPETQYF
TRBJ2-2 | many | TRBV5-1 | . | . | CASSFGPGGLSTNTGELFF
TRBJ2-5 | many | TRBV12-3/TRBV12-4 | TRBD2 | TGTGCCAGCAGCAATAGCGGGAGTGCTGAGACCCAGTACTTC | CASSNSGSAETQYF
TRBJ2-1 | many | TRBV6-2/TRBV6-3 | . | TGTGCCAGCTGTTTGGACAGATACAATGAGCAGTTCTTC | CASCLDRYNEQFF
TRBJ1-2 | . | TRBV14 | . | TGTGCCAGCAGCCAAGGGGCAGGTTCTATCGACTACACCTTC | CASSQGAGSIDYTF
TRBJ2-5 | . | TRBV3-1 | TRBD2 | TGTGCCAGCAGCCAAGATCAACGGCTAGCGGTCCAAGAGACCCAGTACTTC | CASSQDQRLAVQETQYF
TRBJ2-2 | . | TRBV12-5 | TRBD1 | TGTGCTAATGGTTCCCCGACCGACAGGGCGAACACCGGGGAGCTGTTTTTT | CANGSPTDRANTGELFF
TRBJ1-5 | . | TRBV20-1 | . | TGCAGTGCTAGCAGGGGCTCTGATTATCAGCCCCAGCATTTT | CSASRGSDYQPQHF
TRBJ2-2 | many | TRBV7-9 | TRBD1 | TGTGCCAGCAGCCCTCACAGGGGCGTGAACACCGGGGAGCTGTTTTTT | CASSPHRGVNTGELFF
TRBJ2-5 | . | TRBV5-1 | . | TGCGCCAGCAGCTTGGAGTCCTCTGGGGAGACCCAGTACTTC | CASSLESSGETQYF
TRBJ2-5 | many | TRBV28 | TRBD2 | TGTGCCAGCAGTTTCCCTAGCGGGGGGAGATTGGCCCAGTACTTC | CASSFPSGGRLAQYF
TRBJ2-2 | many | TRBV6-1 | TRBD1 | TGTGCCAGCAGGCTGACAGGGCGAGGGGAGCTGTTTTTT | CASRLTGRGELFF
TRBJ1-1 | . | TRBV7-9 | . | TGTGCCAGCAGCCCGTTGCCCAACGGAGGCACTGAAGCTTTCTTT | CASSPLPNGGTEAFF
TRBJ2-7 | few | TRBV3-1 | . | TGTGCCAGCAGCCAAGATTGGGAAGGGGAGCAGTACTTC | CASSQDWEGEQYF
TRBJ1-1 | many | TRBV3-1 | . | TGTGCCAGCAGCACTTCCATATCCGACACTGAAGCTTTCTTT | CASSTSISDTEAFF
TRBJ2-7 | few | TRBV7-9 | . | TGTGCCAGCAGCCCGACGACCCACGAGCAGTACTTC | CASSPTTHEQYF
TRBJ1-6 | many | TRBV28 | . | TGTGCCACCTCGCAGGGGAATAATTCACCCCTCCACTTT | CATSQGNNSPLHF
TRBJ1-1 | many | TRBV12-3/TRBV12-4 | . | TGTGCCACCCGTTTCGGGTCCGGCGGGGGGAACACTGAAGCTTTCTTT | CATRFGSGGGNTEAFF
TRBJ2-7 | many | TRBV4-3 | TRBD2 | TGCGCCAGCAGCCAAGATTCGGGGGGTCGCAACGAGCAGTACTTC | CASSQDSGGRNEQYF